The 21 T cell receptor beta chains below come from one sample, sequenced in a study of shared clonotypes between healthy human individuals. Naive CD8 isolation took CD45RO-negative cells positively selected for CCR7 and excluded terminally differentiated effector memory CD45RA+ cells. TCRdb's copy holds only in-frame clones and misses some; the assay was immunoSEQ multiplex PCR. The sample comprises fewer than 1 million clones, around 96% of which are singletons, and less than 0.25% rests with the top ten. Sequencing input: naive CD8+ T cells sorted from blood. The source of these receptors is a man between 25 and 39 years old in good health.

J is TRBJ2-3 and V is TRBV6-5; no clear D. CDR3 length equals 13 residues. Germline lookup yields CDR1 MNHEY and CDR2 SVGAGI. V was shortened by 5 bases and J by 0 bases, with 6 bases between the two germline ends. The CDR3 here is CASSIFSTDTQYF. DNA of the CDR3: TGTGCCAGCAGTATCTTTAGCACAGATACGCAGTATTTT.

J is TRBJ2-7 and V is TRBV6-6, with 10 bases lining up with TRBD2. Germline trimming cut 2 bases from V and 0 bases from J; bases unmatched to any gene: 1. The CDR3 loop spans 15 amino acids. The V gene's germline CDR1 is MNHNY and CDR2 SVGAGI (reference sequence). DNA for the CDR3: TGTGCCAGCAGTTACCTAGCGGGGGACTCCTACGAGCAGTACTTC. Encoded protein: CASSYLAGDSYEQYF.

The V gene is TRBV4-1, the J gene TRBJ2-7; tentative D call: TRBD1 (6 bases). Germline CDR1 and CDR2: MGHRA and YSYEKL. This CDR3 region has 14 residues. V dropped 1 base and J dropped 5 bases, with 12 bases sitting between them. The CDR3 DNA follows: TGCGCCAGCAGCCAAGCGTCCAGGGGCCACGAGCAGTACTTC. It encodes CASSQASRGHEQYF.

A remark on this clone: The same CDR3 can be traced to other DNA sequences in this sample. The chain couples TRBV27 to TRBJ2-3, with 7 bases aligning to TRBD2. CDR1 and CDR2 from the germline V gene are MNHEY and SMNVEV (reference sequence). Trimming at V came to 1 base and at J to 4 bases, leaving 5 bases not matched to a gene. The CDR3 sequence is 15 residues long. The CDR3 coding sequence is TGTGCCAGCAGTTTATGGACCAGCGGGGCAGATACGCAGTATTTT. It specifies CASSLWTSGADTQYF.

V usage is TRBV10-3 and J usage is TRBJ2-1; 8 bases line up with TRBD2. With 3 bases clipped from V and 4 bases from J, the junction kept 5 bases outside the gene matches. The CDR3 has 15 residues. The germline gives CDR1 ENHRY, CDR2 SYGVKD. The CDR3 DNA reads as TGTGCCATCAGTGACCTAGCGGGTATTTACAATGAGCAGTTCTTC. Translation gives CAISDLAGIYNEQFF.

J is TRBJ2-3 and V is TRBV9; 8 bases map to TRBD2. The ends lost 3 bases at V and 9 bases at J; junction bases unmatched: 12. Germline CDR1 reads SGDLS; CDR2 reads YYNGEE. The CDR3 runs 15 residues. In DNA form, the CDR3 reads TGTGCCAGCAGCGGGAGCGGGAGCCCTAGAGAGACGCAGTATTTT. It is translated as CASSGSGSPRETQYF. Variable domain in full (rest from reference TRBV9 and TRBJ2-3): DSGVTQTPKHLITATGQRVTLRCSPRSGDLSVYWYQQSLDQGLQFLIQYYNGEERAKGNILERFSAQQFPDLHSELNLSSLELGDSALYFCASSGSGSPRETQYFGPGTRLTVL.

The CDR3 DNA is TGTGCCAGCTCACCACCGGACTCCCAATACTACAATGAGCAGTTCTTC. It codes for CASSPPDSQYYNEQFF. The V call is TRBV18, the J call TRBJ2-1; D perhaps matches TRBD2 (5 bases). V lost 0 bases and J lost 3, with 12 bases in between. The CDR3 spans 16 residues. Germline V lookup: CDR1 KGHSH, CDR2 LQKENI.

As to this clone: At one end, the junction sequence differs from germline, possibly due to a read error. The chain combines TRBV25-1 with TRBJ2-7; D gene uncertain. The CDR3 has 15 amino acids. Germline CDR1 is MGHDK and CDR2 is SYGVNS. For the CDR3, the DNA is TGTGCCAGCAGTGAACCGAAAGGGCAGATCTACGTGCAGTACTTC. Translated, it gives CASSEPKGQIYVQYF.

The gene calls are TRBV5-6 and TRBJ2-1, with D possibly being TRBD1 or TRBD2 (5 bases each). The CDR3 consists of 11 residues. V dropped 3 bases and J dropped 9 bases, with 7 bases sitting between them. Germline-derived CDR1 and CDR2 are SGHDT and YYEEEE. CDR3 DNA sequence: TGTGCCAGCAGCTGGGGGAGTGAGCAGTTCTTC. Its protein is CASSWGSEQFF. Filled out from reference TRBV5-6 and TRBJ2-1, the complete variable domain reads DAGVTQSPTHLIKTRGQQVTLRCSPKSGHDTVSWYQQALGQGPQFIFQYYEEEERQRGNFPDRFSGHQFPNYSSELNVNALLLGDSALYLCASSWGSEQFFGPGTRLTVL.

DNA of the CDR3: TGTGCCAGCAGTTACTCAAGGGACAGGAACAATCAGCCCCAGCATTTT. Translating gives CASSYSRDRNNQPQHF. The rearrangement links TRBV6-6 to TRBJ1-5, with 8 positions matching TRBD1. V was pared by 0 bases and J by 3 bases, with 4 bases of the junction left unmatched. The CDR3 contains 16 residues. Germline V gene data show CDR1 as MNHNY and CDR2 as SVGAGI (reference sequence).

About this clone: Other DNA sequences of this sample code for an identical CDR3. The CDR3 nucleotides read TGTGCCAGCAGCCAAGGGGTTAACTATGGCTACACCTTC. Its translation is CASSQGVNYGYTF. The chain joins TRBV14 to TRBJ1-2, with D uncertain. The CDR3 runs to 13 residues. V was shortened by 1 base and J by 1 base, with 4 bases between the two germline ends. Germline CDR1 is SGHDN and CDR2 is FVKESK. The variable domain in full, completed from reference TRBV14 and TRBJ1-2, reads EAGVTQFPSHSVIEKGQTVTLRCDPISGHDNLYWYRRVMGKEIKFLLHFVKESKQDESGMPNNRFLAERTGGTYSTLKVQPAELEDSGVYFCASSQGVNYGYTFGSGTRLTVV.

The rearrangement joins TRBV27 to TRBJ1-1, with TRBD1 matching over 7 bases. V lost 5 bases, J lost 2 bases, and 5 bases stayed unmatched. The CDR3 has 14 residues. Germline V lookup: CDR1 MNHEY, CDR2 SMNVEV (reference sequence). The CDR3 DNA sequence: TGTGCCAGCAGTATCGGACAGGTTAACACTGAAGCTTTCTTT. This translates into CASSIGQVNTEAFF.

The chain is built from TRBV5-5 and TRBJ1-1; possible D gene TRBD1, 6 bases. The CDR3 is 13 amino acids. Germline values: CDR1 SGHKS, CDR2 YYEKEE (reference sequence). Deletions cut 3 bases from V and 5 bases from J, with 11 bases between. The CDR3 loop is CASSSGQRTEAFF. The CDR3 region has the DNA TGTGCCAGCAGCTCCGGACAGCGGACTGAAGCTTTCTTT.

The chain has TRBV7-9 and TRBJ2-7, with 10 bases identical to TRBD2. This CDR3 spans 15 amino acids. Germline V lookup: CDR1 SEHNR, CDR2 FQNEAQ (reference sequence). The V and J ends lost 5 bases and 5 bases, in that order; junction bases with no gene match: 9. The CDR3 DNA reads TGTGCCAGCAGCCAGACTAGCGGGCACCGGAACGAGCAGTACTTC. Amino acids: CASSQTSGHRNEQYF.

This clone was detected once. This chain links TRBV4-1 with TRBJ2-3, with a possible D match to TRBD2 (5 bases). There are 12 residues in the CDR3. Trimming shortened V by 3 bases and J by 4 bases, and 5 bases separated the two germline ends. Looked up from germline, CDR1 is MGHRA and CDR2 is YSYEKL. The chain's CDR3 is CASSQRADTQYF. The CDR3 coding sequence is TGCGCCAGCAGCCAGCGGGCAGATACGCAGTATTTT.

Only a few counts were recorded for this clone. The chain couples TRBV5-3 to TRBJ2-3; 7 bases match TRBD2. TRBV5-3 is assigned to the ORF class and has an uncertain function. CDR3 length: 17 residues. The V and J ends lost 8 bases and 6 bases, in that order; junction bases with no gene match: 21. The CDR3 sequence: CASRWEGWGVSGDTQYF. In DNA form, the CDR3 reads TGTGCCAGTAGGTGGGAGGGATGGGGCGTGTCAGGGGATACGCAGTATTTT.

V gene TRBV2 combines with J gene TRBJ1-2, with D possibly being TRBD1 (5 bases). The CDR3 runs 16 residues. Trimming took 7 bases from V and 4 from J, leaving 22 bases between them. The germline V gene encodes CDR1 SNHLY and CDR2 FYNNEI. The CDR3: CASNKKAGTDSYGYTF. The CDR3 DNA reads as TGTGCCAGCAACAAAAAGGCCGGGACGGACTCCTATGGCTACACCTTC.

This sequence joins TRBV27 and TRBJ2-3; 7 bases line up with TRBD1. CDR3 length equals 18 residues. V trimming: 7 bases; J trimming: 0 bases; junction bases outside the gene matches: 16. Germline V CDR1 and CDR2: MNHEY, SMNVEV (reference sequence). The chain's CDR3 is CASMAGATGWASTDTQYF. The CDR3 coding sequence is TGTGCCAGCATGGCTGGGGCGACAGGGTGGGCTAGCACAGATACGCAGTATTTT.

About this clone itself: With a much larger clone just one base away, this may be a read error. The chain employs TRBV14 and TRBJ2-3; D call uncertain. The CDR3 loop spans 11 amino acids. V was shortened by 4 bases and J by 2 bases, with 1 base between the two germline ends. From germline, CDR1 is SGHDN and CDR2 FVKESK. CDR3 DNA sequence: TGTGCCAGCAGCCTCACAGATACGCAGTATTTT. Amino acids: CASSLTDTQYF.

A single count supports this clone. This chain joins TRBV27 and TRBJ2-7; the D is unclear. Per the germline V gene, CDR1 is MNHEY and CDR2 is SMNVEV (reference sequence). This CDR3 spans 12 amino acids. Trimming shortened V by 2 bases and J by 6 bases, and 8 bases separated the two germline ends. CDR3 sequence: CASSLIGREQYF. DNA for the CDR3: TGTGCCAGCAGTTTAATCGGGCGCGAGCAGTACTTC.

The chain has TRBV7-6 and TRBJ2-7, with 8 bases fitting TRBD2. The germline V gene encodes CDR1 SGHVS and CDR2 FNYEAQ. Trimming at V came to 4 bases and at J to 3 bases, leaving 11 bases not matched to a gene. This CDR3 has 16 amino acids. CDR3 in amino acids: CASSSSVTSGSYEQYF. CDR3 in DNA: TGTGCCAGCAGCTCAAGTGTCACGAGCGGGAGCTACGAGCAGTACTTC.